This is a list of T cell receptor beta chains from one sample in a study of graft-versus-host responses after intestinal transplantation. Antigen specificity for these receptors is unknown. Profiling relied on immunoSEQ multiplex PCR, and the TCRdb table lists in-frame clones only, not all of them. The sample yields under 25,000 clones, approximately 78% seen once. Sequences were derived from unstimulated CD8+ T cells sorted from spleen or lymph node cells, sampled before transplant. These receptors were collected from a human donor who was the organ donor for an intestinal transplant. The CDR3 runs from the conserved cysteine through the conserved F or W. A D gene is named only where the DNA matches it firmly. Where a row states a size, it is once, few, many or the class of an expanded clone; other rows omit it.

>NA|NA|TRBJ1-1|TRBV4-1
TGCGCCAGCAGCCAAGGAGATCTTAACACTGAAGCTTTCTTT
CASSQGDLNTEAFF
>NA|NA|TRBJ1-2|TRBV30
TGTGCCTGGAGTGTACCCTATGGCTACACCTTC
CAWSVPYGYTF
>NA|NA|TRBJ1-4|TRBV7-6
TGTGCCAGCAGCTCCCGCCTACGGACGGCTACCTTTGCAACTAATGAAAAACTGTTTTTT
CASSSRLRTATFATNEKLFF
>NA|TRBD1|TRBJ2-7|TRBV4-1
TGCGCCAGCAGCCATTCGGGACAGGGGGCCCACGAGCAGTACTTC
CASSHSGQGAHEQYF
>once|NA|TRBJ2-1|TRBV2
TGTGCCAGCAGTGATGAGTATGGGAATGAGCAGTTCTTC
CASSDEYGNEQFF
>once|TRBD2|TRBJ2-3|TRBV11-3
TGTGCCAGCAGCTTAGGTCTAGCGGGGGGTCCCCCCCTCACAGATACGCAGTATTTT
CASSLGLAGGPPLTDTQYF
>NA|NA|TRBJ1-2|TRBV9
TGTGCCAGCAGCACAATGGAGGGCCTTTCCTATGGCTACACCTTC
CASSTMEGLSYGYTF
>few|TRBD1|TRBJ1-2|TRBV5-5
TGTGCCAGCAGCTTATACGCGGACAGGGACGGCTACACCTTC
CASSLYADRDGYTF
>NA|NA|TRBJ1-4|TRBV7-9
TGTGCCAGCAGCTTAGGGGGAGGGCTGCAACCGCATGAAAAACTGTTTTTT
CASSLGGGLQPHEKLFF
>NA|NA|TRBJ1-5|TRBV7-8
TGTGCCAGCAGCGCCGGGCCAATAGATCAGCCCCAGCATTTT
CASSAGPIDQPQHF
>NA|NA|TRBJ1-2|TRBV7-9
TGTGCCAGCAGCTCGGGGGAATACTATGGCTACACCTTC
CASSSGEYYGYTF
>once|NA|TRBJ1-2|TRBV5-4
TGTGCCAGCACCCCGGGGGCGGGAACCTACACCTTC
CASTPGAGTYTF
>NA|TRBD1|TRBJ1-2|TRBV6-5
TGTGCCAGCAGAGACAGGGATCGCGGCTACACCTTC
CASRDRDRGYTF